Given below is one T cell receptor beta chain in context. Germline V gene lookup returns CDR1 SGDLS and CDR2 YYNGEE. Trimming at V came to 4 bases and at J to 4 bases, leaving 8 bases not matched to a gene. The CDR3 has 16 amino acids. This entry belongs to a study of T cell changes during pregnancy in multiple sclerosis. Sequencing was performed with immunoSEQ multiplex PCR; in TCRdb, only in-frame clones are kept and a portion is missing. The sample consists of around 95,000 clones, 92% of them appearing once. The V and J genes are TRBV9 and TRBJ2-3, with 11 bases identical to TRBD2. This receptor was obtained from a female donor in good health, enrolled as a control in a pregnancy study. The sample was peripheral blood, taken after pregnancy. CDR3: CASSKRSGGASDTQYF. CDR3 nucleotides: TGTGCCAGCAGCAAACGTAGCGGGGGGGCGTCAGATACGCAGTATTTT.